The clone carrying this T cell receptor beta chain was observed a few times. Its antigen is still unknown. This sample was included in a study of response to subunit inactivated influenza vaccine. The study's findings and limits: The authors put forward the suggestion that each seasonal influenza vaccination may bring in only a limited number of new T cells.

MiXCR was run by TCRdb on the RT-PCR reads, yielding one entry per CDR3 protein. In the table there are some 800,000 distinct CDR3 sequences, 20% to 25% of which are singletons. This CDR3 comprises 12 residues. Between the trimmed V and J ends, which lost 7 bases and 0 bases, there was a span of 7 bases. Germline CDR1 reads SGHAT; CDR2 reads FQNNGV. The sample in question was PBMCs from blood, obtained 5 days after vaccination. The receptor's source is a man between 50 and 59 years old who received an inactivated influenza vaccine. The gene calls are TRBV11-2 and TRBJ2-7; D uncertain. Here the CDR3 DNA reads TGTGCCAGCACTTCACACTCCTACGAGCAGTACTTC. It codes for CASTSHSYEQYF.